This T cell receptor (beta chain) was captured by sequencing in a study of cytomegalovirus exposure and HLA in healthy donors. Vbeta (60) and Jbeta (13) primers were used in the PCR. Assay: immunoSEQ multiplex PCR; the TCRdb copy retains only in-frame clones and omits some. This sample's table has about 210,000 clones. The sample consisted of PBMCs. The origin of this receptor is a woman under 40 in good health and CMV-seropositive.

CDR3 region: CASSLSRGGKGNQPQHF. CDR3 DNA sequence: TGTGCCAGCAGTTTATCGCGGGGGGGCAAAGGCAATCAGCCCCAGCATTTT. This sequence joins TRBV27 and TRBJ1-5; a possible D gene is TRBD1 (6 bases). Trimming left V 0 bases short and J 2 bases short, with 14 bases between. The CDR3 consists of 17 residues. Germline values: CDR1 MNHEY, CDR2 SMNVEV (reference sequence).